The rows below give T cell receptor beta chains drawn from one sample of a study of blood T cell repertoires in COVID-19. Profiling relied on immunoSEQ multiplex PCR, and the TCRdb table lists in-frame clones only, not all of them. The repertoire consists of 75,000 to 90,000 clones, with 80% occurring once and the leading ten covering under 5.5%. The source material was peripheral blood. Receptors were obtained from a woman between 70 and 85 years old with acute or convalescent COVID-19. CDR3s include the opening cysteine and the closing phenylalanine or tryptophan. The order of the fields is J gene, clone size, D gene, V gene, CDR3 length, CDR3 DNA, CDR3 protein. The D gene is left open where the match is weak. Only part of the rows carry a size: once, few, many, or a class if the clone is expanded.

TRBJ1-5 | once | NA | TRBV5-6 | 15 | TGTGCCAGCAGCTTGAGTCCAGGGGGCAATCAGCCCCAGCATTTT | CASSLSPGGNQPQHF
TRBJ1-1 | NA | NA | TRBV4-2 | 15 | TGTGCCAGCAGCCAAGACTTGGGGCTGAACACTGAAGCTTTCTTT | CASSQDLGLNTEAFF
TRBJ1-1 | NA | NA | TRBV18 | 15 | TGTGCCAGCTCACCACCGGGGGGGTCCGGTGCTGAAGCTTTCTTT | CASSPPGGSGAEAFF
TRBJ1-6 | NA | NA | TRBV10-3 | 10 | TGTGCCACCCTTTCAGGATCCCTCCACTTT | CATLSGSLHF
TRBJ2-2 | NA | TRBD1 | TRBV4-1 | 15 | TGCGCCAGCAGCCACCGCCGGGACAGGGCCGGGGAGCTGTTTTTT | CASSHRRDRAGELFF
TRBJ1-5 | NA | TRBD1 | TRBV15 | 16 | TGTGCCACCAGCACTCCCACCGACAGGGGGCGAAACCTCCAGCATTTT | CATSTPTDRGRNLQHF
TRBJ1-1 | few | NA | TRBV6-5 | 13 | TGTGCCAGCAGTTACTCAAGGGGAACTGAAGCTTTCTTT | CASSYSRGTEAFF
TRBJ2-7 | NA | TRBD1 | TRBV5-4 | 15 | TGTGCCAGCAGCTTAGATTGGGGACAGGGCTACGAGCAGTACTTC | CASSLDWGQGYEQYF
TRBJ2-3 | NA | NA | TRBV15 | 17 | TGTGCCACCAGCAGAGATAAGGCGGGGACTTATCCAGATACGCAGTATTTT | CATSRDKAGTYPDTQYF
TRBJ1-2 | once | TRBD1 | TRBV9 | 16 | TGTGCCAGCAGCGCTAGTCGAGCGACAGGGGTGGATGGCTACACCTTC | CASSASRATGVDGYTF
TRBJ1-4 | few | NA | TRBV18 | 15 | TGTGCCAGCTCAGGAAACCAGGGGCTGAATGAAAAACTGTTTTTT | CASSGNQGLNEKLFF
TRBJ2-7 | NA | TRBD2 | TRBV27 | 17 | TGTGCCAGCAGTTCCTTCTTCACTAGCGGGGGTACCTACGAGCAGTACTTC | CASSSFFTSGGTYEQYF
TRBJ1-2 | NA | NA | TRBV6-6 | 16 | TGTGCCAGCAGTTACTCGAATCTTCAGGCGAACTATGGCTACACCTTC | CASSYSNLQANYGYTF
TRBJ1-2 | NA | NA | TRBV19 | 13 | TGTGCCAGTAGTATAGCGGCAGGGTATGGCTACACCTTC | CASSIAAGYGYTF
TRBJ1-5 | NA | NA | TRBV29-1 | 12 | TGCAGCGTTAGTCCCCCAGATCAGCCCCAGCATTTT | CSVSPPDQPQHF
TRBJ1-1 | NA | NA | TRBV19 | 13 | TGTGCCAGTAGGCACAGGGTAGGCACTGAAGCTTTCTTT | CASRHRVGTEAFF
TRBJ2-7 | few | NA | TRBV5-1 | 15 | TGCGCCAGCAGTAGGTTTGGACACACCTCCTACGAGCAGTACTTC | CASSRFGHTSYEQYF
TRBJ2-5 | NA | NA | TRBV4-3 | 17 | TGCGCCAGCAGCCAAGATCTGGGTCTAGGTAGTTTAAAGACCCAGTACTTC | CASSQDLGLGSLKTQYF
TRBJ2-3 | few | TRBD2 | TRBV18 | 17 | TGTGCCAGCTCACTCGGACTAGCGGGGGTGTACACAGATACGCAGTATTTT | CASSLGLAGVYTDTQYF
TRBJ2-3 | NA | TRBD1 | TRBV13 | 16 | TGTGCCAGCAGCCTGGGGACAGGTAGAGCCTCGAGTACGCAGTATTTT | CASSLGTGRASSTQYF
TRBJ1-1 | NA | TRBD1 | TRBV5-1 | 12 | TGCGCCAGCAGCGGGGGACAGGGAAGAGCTTTCTTT | CASSGGQGRAFF
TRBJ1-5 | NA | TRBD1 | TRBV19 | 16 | TGTGCCAGTAGTATAGTCGGGACAGTCACCAATCAGCCCCAGCATTTT | CASSIVGTVTNQPQHF
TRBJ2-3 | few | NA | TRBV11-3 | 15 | TGTGCCAGCAGCTCTAGAAGGATCGACACAGATACGCAGTATTTT | CASSSRRIDTDTQYF
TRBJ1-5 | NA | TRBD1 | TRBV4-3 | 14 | TGCGCCAGCAGCCAAGGGACAGGCCGTTATCCCCAGCATTTT | CASSQGTGRYPQHF
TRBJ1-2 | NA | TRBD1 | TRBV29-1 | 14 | TGCAGCGTTCCACCTAAGACAGGGTCGGGTGGCTACACCTTC | CSVPPKTGSGGYTF
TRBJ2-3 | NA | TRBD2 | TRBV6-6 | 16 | TGTGCCAGCAGTCGACGGACTAGCGGGCGCACAGATACGCAGTATTTT | CASSRRTSGRTDTQYF
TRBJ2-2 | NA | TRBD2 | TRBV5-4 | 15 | TGTGCCAGCAGCTTGGGACTAGCGGGGGCCGGGGAGCTGTTTTTT | CASSLGLAGAGELFF
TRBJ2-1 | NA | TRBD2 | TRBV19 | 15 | TGTGCCAGTAGTATCCTAGCGGGGGGGAGCAATGAGCAGTTCTTC | CASSILAGGSNEQFF
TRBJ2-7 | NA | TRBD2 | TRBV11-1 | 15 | TGTGCCAGCAGCCCGGCGGGAGTAGGATTGTACGAGCAGTACTTC | CASSPAGVGLYEQYF
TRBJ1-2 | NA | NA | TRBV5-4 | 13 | TGTGCCAGCAGCTTGAGGGGATCCTATGGCTACACCTTC | CASSLRGSYGYTF
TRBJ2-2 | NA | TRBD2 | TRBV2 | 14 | TGTGCCAGCAGGGTAGCGGGGTACACCGGGGAGCTGTTTTTT | CASRVAGYTGELFF
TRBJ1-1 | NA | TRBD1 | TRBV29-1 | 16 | TGCAGCGTTGAATTGGGACAGGGGGTACCAGCAGGGGAAGCTTTCTTT | CSVELGQGVPAGEAFF
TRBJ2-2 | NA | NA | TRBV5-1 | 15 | TGCGCCAGCACCCTAGGGAGAGGGAACACCGGGGAGCTGTTTTTT | CASTLGRGNTGELFF
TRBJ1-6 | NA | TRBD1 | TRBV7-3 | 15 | TGTGCCAGCAGCCCCCAGGGACAGCCTAATTCACCCCTCCACTTT | CASSPQGQPNSPLHF
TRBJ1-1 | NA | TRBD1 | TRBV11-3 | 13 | TGTGCCAGCAGCGAAGGGACAGTCACTGAAGCTTTCTTT | CASSEGTVTEAFF
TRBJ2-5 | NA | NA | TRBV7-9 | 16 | TGTGCCAGCAGCTACTCCGTCAGGGTTCCGATCGAGACCCAGTACTTC | CASSYSVRVPIETQYF
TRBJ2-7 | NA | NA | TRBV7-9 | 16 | TGTGCCAGCAGCTTACCCCTTGTTGGACAGCCTAGAGAGCAGTACTTC | CASSLPLVGQPREQYF
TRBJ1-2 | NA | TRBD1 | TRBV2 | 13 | TGTGCCAGCAGGGAAGGACAGGGGAATGGCTACACCTTC | CASREGQGNGYTF
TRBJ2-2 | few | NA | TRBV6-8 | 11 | TGTGCCAGCAGACTGACCGGGGAGCTGTTTTTT | CASRLTGELFF
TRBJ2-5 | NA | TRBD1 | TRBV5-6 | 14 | TGTGCCAGCAGCGTTGACAGGGACCAAGAGACCCAGTACTTC | CASSVDRDQETQYF
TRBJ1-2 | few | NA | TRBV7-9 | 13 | TGTGCCAGCAGCTTAGGACTTCAGGGTGGCTACACCTTC | CASSLGLQGGYTF
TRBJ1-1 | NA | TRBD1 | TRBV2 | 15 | TGTGCCAGCAGCAGGGACAGGGGGCTGATGGCTGAAGCTTTCTTT | CASSRDRGLMAEAFF
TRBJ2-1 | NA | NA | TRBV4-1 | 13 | TGCGCCAGCAGCCAAGAACAGTACAATGAGCAGTTCTTC | CASSQEQYNEQFF
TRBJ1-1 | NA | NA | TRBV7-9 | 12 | TGTGCCAGCAGCGCCCGGGACACTGAAGCTTTCTTT | CASSARDTEAFF
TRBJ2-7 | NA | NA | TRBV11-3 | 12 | TGTGCCAGCAGCTCTAGCGACTACGAGCAGTACTTC | CASSSSDYEQYF
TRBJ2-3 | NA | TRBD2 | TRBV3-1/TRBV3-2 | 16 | TGTGCCAGCAGCCCTCGGACTAGACCTCGGGCAGATACGCAGTATTTT | CASSPRTRPRADTQYF
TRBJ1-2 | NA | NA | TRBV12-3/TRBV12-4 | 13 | TGTGCCAGCAACGCCGGACAGCTCGCGGGCTACACCTTC | CASNAGQLAGYTF
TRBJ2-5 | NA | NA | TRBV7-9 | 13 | TGTGCCAGCGGAACTAGCAGCGGAGAGACCCAGTACTTC | CASGTSSGETQYF
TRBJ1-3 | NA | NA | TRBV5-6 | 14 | TGTGCCAGCAGCTTTCAGGGGATTGGAAACACCATATATTTT | CASSFQGIGNTIYF
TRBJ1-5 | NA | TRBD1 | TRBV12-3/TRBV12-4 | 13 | TGTGCCAGCAGCCAGACAGGGGATCAGCCCCAGCATTTT | CASSQTGDQPQHF
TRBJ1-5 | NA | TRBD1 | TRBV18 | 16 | TGTGCCAGCTCACTTACTGACAGGGGGCCAGGACAGCCCCAGCATTTT | CASSLTDRGPGQPQHF
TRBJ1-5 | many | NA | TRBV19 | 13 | TGTGCCAGTTGCCGAGGGAACAATCAGCCCCAGCATTTT | CASCRGNNQPQHF
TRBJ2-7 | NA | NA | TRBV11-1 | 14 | TGTGCCAGCAGCTTCGCAGGGAAGGGTTACGAGCAGTACTTC | CASSFAGKGYEQYF
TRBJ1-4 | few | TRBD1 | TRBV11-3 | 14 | TGTGCCAGCAGGCGACAGGGGACTAATGAAAAACTGTTTTTT | CASRRQGTNEKLFF